Presented here are 12 T cell receptor beta chains from one specimen sequenced in a study of sequential checkpoint blockade in melanoma. Assay used: immunoSEQ multiplex PCR; TCRdb lists only in-frame clones, some missing. The table records 5,500 to 7,500 clones, roughly 21% of them present only once. Treatment described: randomized to nivolumab then ipilimumab (arm A) or the reverse (arm B). The sequenced sample was tumor tissue (inferred from file names), obtained from a patient given nivolumab and ipilimumab in sequence. Source of these receptors: a human donor with melanoma.

This chain joins TRBV9 and TRBJ2-3; 8 positions match TRBD1. Trimming cost V 1 base and J 3 bases; bases outside gene matches: 4. The V gene's germline CDR1 is SGDLS and CDR2 YYNGEE. The CDR3 length is 15 residues. The CDR3 nucleotides are TGTGCCAGCAGCGTAATCCAGGGGGCAACAGATACGCAGTATTTT. As protein: CASSVIQGATDTQYF.

This clone was seen more than once but under ten times. J is TRBJ2-2 and V is TRBV11-3; D unresolved. V gave up 5 bases and J gave up 4 bases, with 14 bases separating them. Germline values: CDR1 SGHNT, CDR2 YENEEA. CDR3 length: 15 residues. CDR3 loop: CASSATGLGTGELFF. In DNA, the CDR3 is TGTGCCAGCAGCGCGACTGGCCTGGGCACCGGGGAGCTGTTTTTT. Full variable domain (remainder filled in from reference TRBV11-3 and TRBJ2-2): EAGVVQSPRYKIIEKKQPVAFWCNPISGHNTLYWYLQNLGQGPELLIRYENEEAVDDSQLPKDRFSAERLKGVDSTLKIQPAELGDSAVYLCASSATGLGTGELFFGEGSRLTVL.

This clone was found a few times. This chain connects TRBV6-8 to TRBJ1-1, with a possible D match to TRBD1 (5 bases). CDR1 MNHGY and CDR2 SAAAGT come from the germline V gene. V lost 9 bases and J lost 0, with 11 bases in between. This CDR3 has 13 amino acids. The chain's CDR3 is CARLGRLNTEAFF. The CDR3 coding sequence is TGTGCCAGACTGGGACGTTTGAACACTGAAGCTTTCTTT.

This clone has only a few counts. The genes are TRBV6-8 and TRBJ1-2, with 9 bases aligning to TRBD1. The CDR3 is 14 residues long. In germline, CDR1 is MNHGY, CDR2 SAAAGT. V lost 7 bases, J lost 2 bases, and 5 bases stayed unmatched. In nucleotides, the CDR3 is TGTGCCAGCAATTCCGGGACAGGGAACTATGGCTACACCTTC. Its protein is CASNSGTGNYGYTF.

J is TRBJ1-4 and V is TRBV19, with 7 bases fitting TRBD1. The germline V gene encodes CDR1 LNHDA and CDR2 SQIVND (reference sequence). The CDR3 runs 16 residues. Trimming at V came to 1 base and at J to 7 bases, leaving 9 bases not matched to a gene. The CDR3 coding sequence is TGTGCCAGTAGTATAGTCACAGGGGTTCTTAGTGAAAAACTGTTTTTT. It specifies CASSIVTGVLSEKLFF.

V is TRBV14 and J is TRBJ2-7; 7 bases line up with TRBD2. Per the germline V gene, CDR1 is SGHDN and CDR2 is FVKESK. The CDR3 runs 13 residues. The trim removed 3 bases at V and 7 bases at J, leaving 6 bases unmatched. This chain's CDR3 is CASSQVVGGEQYF. CDR3 nucleotide sequence: TGTGCCAGCAGCCAGGTTGTGGGGGGGGAGCAGTACTTC.

This clone was detected only a few times. The rearrangement uses TRBV6-8 and TRBJ2-7; D uncertain. Trimming shortened V by 4 bases and J by 4 bases, and 8 bases separated the two germline ends. The CDR3 runs to 12 residues. Germline V gives CDR1 MNHGY, CDR2 SAAAGT. The CDR3 nucleotides are TGTGCCAGCAGTTCGATGAAGTACGAGCAGTACTTC. Residues: CASSSMKYEQYF.

This sequence joins TRBV11-3 and TRBJ2-2; 11 nucleotides align to TRBD1. Germline CDR1 reads SGHNT; CDR2 reads YENEEA. There are 15 residues in the CDR3. Trimming at V came to 5 bases and at J to 7 bases, leaving 6 bases not matched to a gene. The CDR3 loop is CASSKGQGASGELFF. The CDR3 DNA reads as TGTGCCAGCAGCAAAGGACAGGGGGCGAGCGGGGAGCTGTTTTTT.

The CDR3 region has the DNA TGTGCCAGCAGTCCCCCCGGGACCAGGAACTATGGCTACACCTTC. Its protein is CASSPPGTRNYGYTF. The J gene is TRBJ1-2, the V gene TRBV28; maybe TRBD1 (5 bases). This CDR3 has 15 amino acids. The V end lost 5 bases, the J end lost 2 bases, and 15 bases lay between the germline ends. The germline V gene has CDR1 MDHEN and CDR2 SYDVKM.

By share of the sample, this clone is medium-sized. At one boundary the junction diverges from the germline segment, which might be a read error. The chain joins TRBV18 to TRBJ1-2; TRBD1 might be the D (5 bases). CDR1 and CDR2 (germline): KGHSH, LQKENI. The CDR3 is 13 residues long. The CDR3 nucleotides read TGTGCCAGCTCCCCACCGACAGACTATGGCTACACCTTC. This sequence encodes CASSPPTDYGYTF.

This clone showed up many times. V gene TRBV6-8 combines with J gene TRBJ2-5, with 9 bases fitting TRBD2. This CDR3 region has 17 residues. Losses at the gene ends were 0 bases for V and 1 base for J; bases not matched to a gene: 6. Germline values: CDR1 MNHGY, CDR2 SAAAGT. Written as DNA, the CDR3 is TGTGCCAGCAGTTACTCGAAGGCGGGGGGGGTCCAAGAGACCCAGTACTTC. This codes for CASSYSKAGGVQETQYF.

This clone was seen a few times. This chain links TRBV11-3 with TRBJ2-7; D unresolved. The CDR3 length is 15 residues. With 5 bases removed from V and 2 bases from J, the gap between germline ends came to 16 bases. CDR1 is SGHNT and CDR2 is YENEEA in the germline V gene. The CDR3 spells CASSQQTARTYEQYF. The DNA for the CDR3 is TGTGCCAGCAGCCAACAGACTGCACGAACCTACGAGCAGTACTTC.